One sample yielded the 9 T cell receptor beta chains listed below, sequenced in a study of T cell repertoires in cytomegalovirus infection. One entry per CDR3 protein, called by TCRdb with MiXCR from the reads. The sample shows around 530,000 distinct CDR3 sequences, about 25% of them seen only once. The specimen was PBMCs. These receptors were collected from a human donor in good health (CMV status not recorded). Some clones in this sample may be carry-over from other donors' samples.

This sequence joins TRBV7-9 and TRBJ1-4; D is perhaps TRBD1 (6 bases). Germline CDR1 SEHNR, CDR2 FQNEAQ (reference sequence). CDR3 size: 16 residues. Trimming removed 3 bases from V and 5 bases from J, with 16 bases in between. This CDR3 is CASSLDRGRINEKLFF. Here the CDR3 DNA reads TGTGCCAGCAGCTTGGACAGAGGGCGAATAAATGAAAAACTGTTTTTT.

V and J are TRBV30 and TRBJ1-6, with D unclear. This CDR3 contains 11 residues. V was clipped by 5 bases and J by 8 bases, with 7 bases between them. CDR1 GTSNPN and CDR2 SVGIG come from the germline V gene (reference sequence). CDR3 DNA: TGTGCCTGGGGCACGGATTCACCCCTCCACTTT. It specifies CAWGTDSPLHF.

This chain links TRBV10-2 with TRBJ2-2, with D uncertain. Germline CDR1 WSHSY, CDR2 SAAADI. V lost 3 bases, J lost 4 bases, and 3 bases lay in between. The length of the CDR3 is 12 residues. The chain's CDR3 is CASSDGTGELFF. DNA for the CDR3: TGCGCCAGCAGTGATGGCACCGGGGAGCTGTTTTTT.

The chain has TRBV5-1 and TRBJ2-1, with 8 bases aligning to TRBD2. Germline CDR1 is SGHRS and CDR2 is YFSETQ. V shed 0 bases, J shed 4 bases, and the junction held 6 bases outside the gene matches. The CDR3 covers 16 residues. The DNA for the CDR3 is TGCGCCAGCAGCTTGGTGAGCGGGAGTCGGTACAATGAGCAGTTCTTC. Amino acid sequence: CASSLVSGSRYNEQFF. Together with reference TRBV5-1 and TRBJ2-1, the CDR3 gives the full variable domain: KAGVTQTPRYLIKTRGQQVTLSCSPISGHRSVSWYQQTPGQGLQFLFEYFSETQRNKGNFPGRFSGRQFSNSRSEMNVSTLELGDSALYLCASSLVSGSRYNEQFFGPGTRLTVL.

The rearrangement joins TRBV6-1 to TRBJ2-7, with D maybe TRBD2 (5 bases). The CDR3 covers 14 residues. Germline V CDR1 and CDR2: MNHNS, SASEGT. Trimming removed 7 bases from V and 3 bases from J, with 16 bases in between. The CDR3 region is CASTSTTEDYEQYF. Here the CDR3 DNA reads TGTGCCAGCACCTCAACCACGGAGGACTACGAGCAGTACTTC.

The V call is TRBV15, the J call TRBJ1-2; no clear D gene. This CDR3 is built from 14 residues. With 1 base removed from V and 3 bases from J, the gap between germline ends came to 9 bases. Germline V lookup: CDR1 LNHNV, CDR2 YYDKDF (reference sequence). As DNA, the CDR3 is TGTGCCACCAGCAGAGGAGTGACCTACTATGGCTACACCTTC. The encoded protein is CATSRGVTYYGYTF.

CDR3 nucleotide sequence: TGTGCCAGCAGCTTGGTCGGGACTAGCGGCTTCAATGAGCAGTTCTTC. It specifies CASSLVGTSGFNEQFF. This chain links TRBV5-6 with TRBJ2-1; 11 nucleotides agree with TRBD2. The V gene end was trimmed by 0 bases and the J gene end by 6 bases; junction bases not matched to a gene: 5. The CDR3 has 16 amino acids. Germline values: CDR1 SGHDT, CDR2 YYEEEE.

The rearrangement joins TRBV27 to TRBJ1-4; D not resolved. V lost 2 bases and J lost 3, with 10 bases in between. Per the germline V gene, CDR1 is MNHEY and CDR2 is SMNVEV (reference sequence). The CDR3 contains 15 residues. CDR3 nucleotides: TGTGCCAGCAGTTTAATGGCAGCTTCTAATGAAAAACTGTTTTTT. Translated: CASSLMAASNEKLFF.

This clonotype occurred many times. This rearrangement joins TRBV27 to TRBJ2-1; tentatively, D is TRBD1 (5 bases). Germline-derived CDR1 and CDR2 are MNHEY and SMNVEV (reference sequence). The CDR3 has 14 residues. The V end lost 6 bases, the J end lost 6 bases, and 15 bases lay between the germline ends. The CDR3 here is CASRPGQLPNEQFF. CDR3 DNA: TGTGCCAGCAGACCCGGACAACTCCCCAATGAGCAGTTCTTC.